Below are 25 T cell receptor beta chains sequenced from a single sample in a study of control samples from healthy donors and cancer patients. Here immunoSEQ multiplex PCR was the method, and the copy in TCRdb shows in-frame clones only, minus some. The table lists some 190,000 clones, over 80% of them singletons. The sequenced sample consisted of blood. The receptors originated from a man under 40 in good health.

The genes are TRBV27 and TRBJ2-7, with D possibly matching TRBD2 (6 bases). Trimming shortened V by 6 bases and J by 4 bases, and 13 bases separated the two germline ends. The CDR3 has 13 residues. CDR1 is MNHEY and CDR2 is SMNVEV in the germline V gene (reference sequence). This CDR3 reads CASSLSRGYEQYF. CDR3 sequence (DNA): TGTGCCAGCAGCCTTTCTCGGGGGTACGAGCAGTACTTC.

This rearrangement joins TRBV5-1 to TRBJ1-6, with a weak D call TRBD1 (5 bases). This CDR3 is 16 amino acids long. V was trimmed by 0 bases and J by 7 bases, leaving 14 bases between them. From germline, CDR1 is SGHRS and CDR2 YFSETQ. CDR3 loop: CASSLEQVVGNSPLHF. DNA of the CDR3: TGCGCCAGCAGCTTGGAACAGGTGGTGGGGAATTCACCCCTCCACTTT.

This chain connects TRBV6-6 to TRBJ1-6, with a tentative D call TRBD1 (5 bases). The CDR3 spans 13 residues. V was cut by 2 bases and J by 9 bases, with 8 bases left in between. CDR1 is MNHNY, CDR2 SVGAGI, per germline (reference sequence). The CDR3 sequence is CASSYDSSSPLHF. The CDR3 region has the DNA TGTGCCAGCAGTTACGACAGTTCTTCACCCCTCCACTTT.

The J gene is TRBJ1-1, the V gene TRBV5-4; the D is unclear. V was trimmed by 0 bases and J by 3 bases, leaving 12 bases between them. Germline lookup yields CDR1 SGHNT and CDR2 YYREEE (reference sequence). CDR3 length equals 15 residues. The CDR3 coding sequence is TGTGCCAGCAGCTTGGGATCGGGGAGGGACACTGAAGCTTTCTTT. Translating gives CASSLGSGRDTEAFF.

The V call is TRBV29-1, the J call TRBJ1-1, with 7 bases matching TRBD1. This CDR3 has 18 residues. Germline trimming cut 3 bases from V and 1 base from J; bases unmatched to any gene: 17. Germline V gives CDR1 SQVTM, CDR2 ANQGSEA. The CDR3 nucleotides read TGCAGCGTTGATTTCGTTTCGACCTACAGGGGCCAGAACACTGAAGCTTTCTTT. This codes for CSVDFVSTYRGQNTEAFF.

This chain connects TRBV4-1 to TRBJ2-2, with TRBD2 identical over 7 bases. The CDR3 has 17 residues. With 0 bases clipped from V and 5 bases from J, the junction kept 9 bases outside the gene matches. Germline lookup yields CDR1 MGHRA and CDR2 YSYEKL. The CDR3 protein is CASSQEGSGVRTGELFF. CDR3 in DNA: TGCGCCAGCAGCCAAGAGGGGAGCGGGGTAAGGACCGGGGAGCTGTTTTTT.

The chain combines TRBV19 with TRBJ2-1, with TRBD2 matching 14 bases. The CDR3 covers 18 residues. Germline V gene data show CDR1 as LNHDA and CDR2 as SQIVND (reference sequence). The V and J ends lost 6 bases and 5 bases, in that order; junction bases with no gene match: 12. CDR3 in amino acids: CASSNWTSGGPRNNEQFF. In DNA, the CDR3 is TGTGCCAGTAGCAATTGGACTAGCGGGGGGCCGAGGAACAATGAGCAGTTCTTC.

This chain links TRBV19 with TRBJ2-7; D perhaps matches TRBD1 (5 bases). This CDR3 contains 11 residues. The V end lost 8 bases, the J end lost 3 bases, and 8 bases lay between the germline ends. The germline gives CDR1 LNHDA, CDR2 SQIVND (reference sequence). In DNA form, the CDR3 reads TGTGCCAGTCACCAGGGCTACGAGCAGTACTTC. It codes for CASHQGYEQYF.

The DNA of the CDR3 is TGTGCCAGCCGCCCCACGGGACAGTCTGGCTACACCTTC. This encodes CASRPTGQSGYTF. The chain joins TRBV2 to TRBJ1-2; 7 bases match TRBD1. Per germline, CDR1 SNHLY and CDR2 FYNNEI. After removal of 8 bases from V and 7 bases from J, the junction contained 10 bases not matched to a gene. The CDR3 is made up of 13 amino acids.

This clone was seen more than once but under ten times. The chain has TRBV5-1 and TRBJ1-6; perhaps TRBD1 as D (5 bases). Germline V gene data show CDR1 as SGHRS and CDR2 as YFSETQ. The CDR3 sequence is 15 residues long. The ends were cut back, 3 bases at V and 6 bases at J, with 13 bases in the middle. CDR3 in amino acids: CASSSTQGANSPLHF. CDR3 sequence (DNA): TGCGCCAGCAGCTCCACTCAGGGTGCTAATTCACCCCTCCACTTT.

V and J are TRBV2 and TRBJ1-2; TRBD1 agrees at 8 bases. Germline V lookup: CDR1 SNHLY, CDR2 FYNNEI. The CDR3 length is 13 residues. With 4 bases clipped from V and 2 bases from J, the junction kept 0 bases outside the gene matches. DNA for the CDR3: TGTGCCAGCAGTGGACAGGGGAACTATGGCTACACCTTC. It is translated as CASSGQGNYGYTF.

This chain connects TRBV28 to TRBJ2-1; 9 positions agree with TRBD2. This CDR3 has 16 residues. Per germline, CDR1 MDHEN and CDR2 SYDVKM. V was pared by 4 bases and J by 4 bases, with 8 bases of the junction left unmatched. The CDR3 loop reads CASSSYSGGVYNEQFF. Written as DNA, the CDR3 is TGTGCCAGCAGTTCCTATAGCGGGGGCGTTTACAATGAGCAGTTCTTC.

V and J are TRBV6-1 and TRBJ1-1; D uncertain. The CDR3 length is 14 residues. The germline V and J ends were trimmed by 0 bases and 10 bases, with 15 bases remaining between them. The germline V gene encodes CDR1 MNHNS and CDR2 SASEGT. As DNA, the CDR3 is TGTGCCAGCAGTGAAGCGGCAGGTTTGGCAGGAGCTTTCTTT. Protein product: CASSEAAGLAGAFF.

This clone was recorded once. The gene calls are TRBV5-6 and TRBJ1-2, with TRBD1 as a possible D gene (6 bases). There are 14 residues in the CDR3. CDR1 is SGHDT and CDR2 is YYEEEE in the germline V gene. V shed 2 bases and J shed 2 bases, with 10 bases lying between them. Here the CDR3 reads CASSFQGLNYGYTF. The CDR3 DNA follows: TGTGCCAGCAGCTTCCAGGGGTTGAACTATGGCTACACCTTC.

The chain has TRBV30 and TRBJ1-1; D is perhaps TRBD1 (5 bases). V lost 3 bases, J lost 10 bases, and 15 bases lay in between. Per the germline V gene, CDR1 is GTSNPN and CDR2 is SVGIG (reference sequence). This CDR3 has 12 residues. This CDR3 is CAWRETRGGAFF. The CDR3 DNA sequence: TGTGCCTGGAGAGAAACACGGGGGGGAGCTTTCTTT.

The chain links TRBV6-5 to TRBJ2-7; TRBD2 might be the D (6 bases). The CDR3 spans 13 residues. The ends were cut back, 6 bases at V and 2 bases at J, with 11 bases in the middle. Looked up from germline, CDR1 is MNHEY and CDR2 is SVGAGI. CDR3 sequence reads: CASSRDFPYEQYF. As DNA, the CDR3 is TGTGCCAGCAGCAGGGACTTCCCCTACGAGCAGTACTTC.

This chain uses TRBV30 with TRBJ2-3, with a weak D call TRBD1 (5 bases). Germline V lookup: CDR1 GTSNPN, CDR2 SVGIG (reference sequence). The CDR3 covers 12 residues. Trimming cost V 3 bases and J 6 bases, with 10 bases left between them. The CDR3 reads CAWRGPGDTQYF. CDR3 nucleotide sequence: TGTGCCTGGAGGGGTCCAGGGGATACGCAGTATTTT.

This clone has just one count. The CDR3 is CASSIYSRGNEQFF. The CDR3 DNA reads as TGTGCCAGTAGTATATATTCCCGTGGGAATGAGCAGTTCTTC. The genes are TRBV19 and TRBJ2-1; no clear D gene. Germline V CDR1 and CDR2: LNHDA, SQIVND (reference sequence). This CDR3 spans 14 amino acids. With 2 bases removed from V and 7 bases from J, the gap between germline ends came to 12 bases. Drawing the rest from reference TRBV19 and TRBJ2-1, the complete variable domain is DGGITQSPKYLFRKEGQNVTLSCEQNLNHDAMYWYRQDPGQGLRLIYYSQIVNDFQKGDIAEGYSVSREKKESFPLTVTSAQKNPTAFYLCASSIYSRGNEQFFGPGTRLTVL.

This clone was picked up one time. CDR3 coding DNA: TGTGCCACCAGTGATCTTGTCCTGGACAGGGGGCAGGGCAATCAGCCCCAGCATTTT. Translation gives CATSDLVLDRGQGNQPQHF. The chain joins TRBV24-1 to TRBJ1-5; 11 nucleotides line up with TRBD1. The CDR3 extends over 19 amino acids. With V trimmed by 3 bases and J by 2 bases, 11 bases remained unmatched. Per the germline V gene, CDR1 is KGHDR and CDR2 is SFDVKD.

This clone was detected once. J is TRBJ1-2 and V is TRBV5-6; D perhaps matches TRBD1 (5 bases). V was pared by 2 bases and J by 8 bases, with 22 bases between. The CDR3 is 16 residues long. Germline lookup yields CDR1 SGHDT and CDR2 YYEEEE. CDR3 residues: CASSFRTGPGLSGYTF. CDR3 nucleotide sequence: TGTGCCAGCAGCTTTCGGACGGGCCCAGGGTTAAGCGGCTACACCTTC.

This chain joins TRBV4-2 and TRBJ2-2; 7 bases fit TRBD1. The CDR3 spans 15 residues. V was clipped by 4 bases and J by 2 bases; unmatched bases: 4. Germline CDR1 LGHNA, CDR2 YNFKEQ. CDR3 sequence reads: CASSLTGVNTGELFF. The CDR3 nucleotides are TGTGCCAGCAGCCTAACAGGGGTCAACACCGGGGAGCTGTTTTTT.

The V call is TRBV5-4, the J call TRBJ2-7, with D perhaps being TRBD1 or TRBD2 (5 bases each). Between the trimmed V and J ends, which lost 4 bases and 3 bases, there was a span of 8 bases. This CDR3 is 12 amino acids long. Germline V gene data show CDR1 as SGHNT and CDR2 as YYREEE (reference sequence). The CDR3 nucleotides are TGTGCCAGCAGCGGGACGAACTACGAGCAGTACTTC. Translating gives CASSGTNYEQYF.

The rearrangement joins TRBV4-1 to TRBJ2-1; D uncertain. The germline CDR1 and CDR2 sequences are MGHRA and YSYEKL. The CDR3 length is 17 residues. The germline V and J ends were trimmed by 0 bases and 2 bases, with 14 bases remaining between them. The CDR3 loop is CASSQDFLQIPYNEQFF. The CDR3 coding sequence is TGCGCCAGCAGCCAAGATTTCCTACAGATCCCCTACAATGAGCAGTTCTTC.

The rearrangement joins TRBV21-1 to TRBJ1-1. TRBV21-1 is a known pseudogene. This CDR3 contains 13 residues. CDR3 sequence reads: CASSKDRPTEAFF. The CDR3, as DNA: TGTGCCAGCAGCAAAGATCGGCCCACTGAAGCTTTCTTT.

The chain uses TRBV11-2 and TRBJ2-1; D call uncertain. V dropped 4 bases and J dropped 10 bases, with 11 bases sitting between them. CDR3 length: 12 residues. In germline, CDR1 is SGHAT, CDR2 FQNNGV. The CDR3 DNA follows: TGTGCCAGCAGCTCCGTAATGGGGGAGCAGTTCTTC. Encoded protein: CASSSVMGEQFF. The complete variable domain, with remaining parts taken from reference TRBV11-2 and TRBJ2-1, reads EAGVAQSPRYKIIEKRQSVAFWCNPISGHATLYWYQQILGQGPKLLIQFQNNGVVDDSQLPKDRFSAERLKGVDSTLKIQPAKLEDSAVYLCASSSVMGEQFFGPGTRLTVL.